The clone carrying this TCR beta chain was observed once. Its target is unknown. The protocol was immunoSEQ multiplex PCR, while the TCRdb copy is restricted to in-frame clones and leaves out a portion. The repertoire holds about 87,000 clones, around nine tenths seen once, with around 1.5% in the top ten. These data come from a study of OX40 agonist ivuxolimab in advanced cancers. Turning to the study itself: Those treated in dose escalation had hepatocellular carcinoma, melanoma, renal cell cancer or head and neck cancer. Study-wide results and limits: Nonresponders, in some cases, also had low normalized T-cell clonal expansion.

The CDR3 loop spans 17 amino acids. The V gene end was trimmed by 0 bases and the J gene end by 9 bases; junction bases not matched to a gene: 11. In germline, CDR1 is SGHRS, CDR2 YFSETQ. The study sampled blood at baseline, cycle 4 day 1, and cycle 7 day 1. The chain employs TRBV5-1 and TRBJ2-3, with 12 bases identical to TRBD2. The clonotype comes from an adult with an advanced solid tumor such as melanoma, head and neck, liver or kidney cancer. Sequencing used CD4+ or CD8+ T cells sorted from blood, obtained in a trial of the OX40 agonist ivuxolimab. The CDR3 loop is CASSLGRGGLAGETQYF. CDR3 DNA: TGCGCCAGCAGCTTGGGTAGAGGGGGACTAGCGGGCGAGACGCAGTATTTT.